Following are 7 T cell receptor beta chains from one sample sequenced in a study of shared clonotypes between healthy human individuals. Profiled with immunoSEQ multiplex PCR; TCRdb holds only in-frame clones, not every one. The sample includes roughly 2.5 million clones, over 85% seen only once; the top ten take about 0.13%. The sequenced sample was naive CD4+ T cells sorted from blood. Subset denoted: CD45RA+ positively selected. The receptor set was obtained from a man between 18 and 35 years old in good health.

V is TRBV4-2 and J is TRBJ1-1; 8 bases are shared with TRBD1. Germline CDR1 reads LGHNA; CDR2 reads YNFKEQ. Germline trimming cut 5 bases from V and 1 base from J; bases unmatched to any gene: 6. This CDR3 contains 15 residues. The CDR3 protein is CASSSPDRANTEAFF. CDR3 nucleotide sequence: TGTGCCAGCAGCTCCCCGGACAGGGCGAACACTGAAGCTTTCTTT.

J is TRBJ1-2 and V is TRBV6-5; TRBD1 aligns across 9 bases. CDR1 and CDR2 from the germline V gene are MNHEY and SVGAGI. The V gene end was trimmed by 8 bases and the J gene end by 4 bases; junction bases not matched to a gene: 8. This CDR3 spans 14 amino acids. CDR3 residues: CASFRTGGAYGYTF. CDR3 coding DNA: TGTGCCAGCTTCAGAACAGGGGGCGCCTATGGCTACACCTTC.

This chain connects TRBV9 to TRBJ2-7; weak D call: TRBD1 (5 bases). The CDR3 sequence is 14 residues long. The V end lost 1 base, the J end lost 0 bases, and 8 bases lay between the germline ends. CDR1 is SGDLS, CDR2 YYNGEE, per germline. Here the CDR3 DNA reads TGTGCCAGCAGCGTAAGCAGGGACTCCTACGAGCAGTACTTC. Translated: CASSVSRDSYEQYF.

The rearrangement uses TRBV30 and TRBJ1-3; possibly TRBD1 for D (6 bases). This CDR3 is 14 amino acids long. Germline V CDR1 and CDR2: GTSNPN, SVGIG (reference sequence). Trimming removed 3 bases at V and 2 bases at J, with 11 bases between. CDR3 DNA sequence: TGTGCCTGGAGAGCCAGGGGAGCTGGAAACACCATATATTTT. Encoded protein: CAWRARGAGNTIYF.

The chain couples TRBV4-1 to TRBJ2-2, with D hard to call. CDR1 and CDR2 (germline): MGHRA, YSYEKL. V was trimmed by 0 bases and J by 3 bases, leaving 11 bases between them. The length of the CDR3 is 16 residues. Here the CDR3 DNA reads TGCGCCAGCAGCCAAGAAAGGCACAGCGACACCGGGGAGCTGTTTTTT. Its translation is CASSQERHSDTGELFF.

This rearrangement joins TRBV7-8 to TRBJ1-5, with TRBD1 matching over 8 bases. Germline trimming cut 5 bases from V and 9 bases from J; bases unmatched to any gene: 9. Germline values: CDR1 SGHVS, CDR2 FQNEAQ. The CDR3 runs 14 residues. The CDR3 DNA reads as TGTGCCAGCAGCGGCCGGACAGGGAATGGGCCCCAGCATTTT. Translated: CASSGRTGNGPQHF.

V and J are TRBV9 and TRBJ2-7; the D is unclear. Trimming pared 0 bases from V and 9 bases from J, leaving 13 bases between. Germline V gene data show CDR1 as SGDLS and CDR2 as YYNGEE. The CDR3 spans 13 residues. The CDR3 is CASSVESQTPQYF. The CDR3 region has the DNA TGTGCCAGCAGCGTAGAAAGTCAGACTCCGCAGTACTTC. Looking up the rest from reference TRBV9 and TRBJ2-7 gives the full variable domain: DSGVTQTPKHLITATGQRVTLRCSPRSGDLSVYWYQQSLDQGLQFLIQYYNGEERAKGNILERFSAQQFPDLHSELNLSSLELGDSALYFCASSVESQTPQYFGPGTRLTVT.